This TCR beta chain was retrieved from a study of blood T cell repertoires in COVID-19 (dated by TCRdb to the early 2020s). As for the study more broadly: Samples covering the acute and convalescent phases of COVID-19 were provided by collaborators in the United States, Italy and Spain. The prospective study material was composed of cDNA or gDNA derived from T cells, B-cell-depleted T cells, or PBMCs. The dataset comprised deeply sampled blood TCRbeta repertoires from subjects exposed to, actively infected with, or recovered from COVID-19. The repertoires were released in a freely available public database intended as a resource for research on the immune response to SARS-CoV-2. The samples were drawn from two sources: the first 160 participants of the ongoing ImmuneRACE study, and 1,000 to 1,500 subjects contributed by 6 global collaborators. Sample metadata almost always included a de-identified subject ID, COVID-19 status, age in years and sex. Where available, HLA class I and class II types were obtained from metadata supplied by the sample provider rather than from assay-based typing.

For this chain, trimming is 1 base at the V end and 6 bases at the J end, and the number of junction bases without a gene match is 5. Spanning cysteine to phenylalanine, the CDR3 consists of 15 amino acids. Of the read, only the CDR3 DNA is kept; its 45 bases are in frame from base 1. The germline V gene provides CDR1 SGHTA and CDR2 FQGNSA. In regard to this clone: Its antigen remains undetermined. No much larger clone is present one base from it, and per-base qualities are unavailable.

The immunoSEQ Assay, a bias-controlled multiplex PCR, was used to amplify TCRbeta CDR3 regions from genomic DNA. The study's own analysis went as follows. Within the assay, amplification of reference gene primers was used to estimate how many nucleated cells each sample contained. To quantify the absolute abundance of each unique TCRbeta CDR3 rearrangement, sequence reads were collapsed and filtered. For each sample, productive Simpson clonality was calculated as the square root of Simpson's diversity index across productive rearrangements. TCRdb mirrors the immuneACCESS table, restricted to in-frame sequences. Some clones are absent from its copies; in checked studies, under half trace to an unresolved V gene, and the reason for the others is unknown. V, J and clone size are taken as reported in that table, and D and trimming were inferred from the DNA itself. Counted in this sample were approximately 150,000 clones; 70% to 80% of them appeared once. The ten largest clones take up roughly 17% of the sample.

Broad study findings and their caveats: The amount of clinical and demographic metadata varied by source and participant and was provided uncurated.

Collaborating institutions collected whole blood in K2EDTA tubes following their own protocols. For TCRbeta analysis, collaborator samples were shipped as frozen whole blood, as isolated PBMCs, or as DNA extracted from either sample type. The sequence was collected from a man aged 50 or older with acute or convalescent COVID-19. Sequencing input: peripheral blood. Recombination connected TRBV7-2 to TRBJ2-1; 8 central nucleotides agree with TRBD2. CDR3 reads: CASSLGGLGGNEQFF. The DNA reads TGTGCCAGCAGCTTAGGGGGACTAGGCGGCAATGAGCAGTTCTTC.